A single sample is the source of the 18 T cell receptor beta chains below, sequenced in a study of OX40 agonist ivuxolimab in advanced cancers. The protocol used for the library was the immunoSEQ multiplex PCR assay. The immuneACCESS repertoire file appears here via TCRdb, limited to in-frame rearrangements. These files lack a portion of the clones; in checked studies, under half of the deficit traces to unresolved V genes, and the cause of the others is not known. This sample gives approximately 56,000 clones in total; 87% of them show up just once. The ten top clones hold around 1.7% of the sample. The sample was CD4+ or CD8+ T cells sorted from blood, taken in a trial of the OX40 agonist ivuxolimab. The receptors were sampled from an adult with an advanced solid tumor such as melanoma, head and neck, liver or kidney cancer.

In nucleotides, the CDR3 is TGTGCCAGCAGCTTAATTCGAAACACCATATATTTT. This gives the protein CASSLIRNTIYF. J is TRBJ1-3 and V is TRBV11-2, with unresolved D. Deletions cut 2 bases from V and 5 bases from J, with 4 bases between. The germline CDR1 and CDR2 sequences are SGHAT and FQNNGV. This CDR3 spans 12 amino acids.

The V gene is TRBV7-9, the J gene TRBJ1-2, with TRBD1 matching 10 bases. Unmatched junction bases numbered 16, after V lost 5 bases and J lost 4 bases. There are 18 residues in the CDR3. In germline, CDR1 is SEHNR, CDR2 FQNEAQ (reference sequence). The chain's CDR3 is CASSPTTGTGESGYGYTF. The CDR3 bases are TGTGCCAGCAGCCCAACCACCGGGACAGGGGAAAGTGGCTATGGCTACACCTTC.

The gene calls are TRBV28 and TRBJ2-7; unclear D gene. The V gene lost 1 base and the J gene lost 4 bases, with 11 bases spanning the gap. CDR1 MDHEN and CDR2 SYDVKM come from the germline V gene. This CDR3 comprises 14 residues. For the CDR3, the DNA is TGTGCCAGCAGTTTATATGGGGTTCAGTACGAGCAGTACTTC. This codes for CASSLYGVQYEQYF.

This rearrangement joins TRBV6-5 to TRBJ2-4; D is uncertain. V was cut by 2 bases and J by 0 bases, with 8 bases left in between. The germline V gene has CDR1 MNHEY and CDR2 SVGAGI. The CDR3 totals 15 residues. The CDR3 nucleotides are TGTGCCAGCAGTTACCGCTGGGAAGCCAAAAACATTCAGTACTTC. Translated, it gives CASSYRWEAKNIQYF.

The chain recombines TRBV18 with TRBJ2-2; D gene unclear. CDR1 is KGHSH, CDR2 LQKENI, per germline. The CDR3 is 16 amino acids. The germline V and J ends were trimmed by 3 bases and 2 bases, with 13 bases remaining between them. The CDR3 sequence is CASSPFQKSNTGELFF. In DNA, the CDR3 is TGTGCCAGCTCACCGTTCCAGAAATCCAACACCGGGGAGCTGTTTTTT.

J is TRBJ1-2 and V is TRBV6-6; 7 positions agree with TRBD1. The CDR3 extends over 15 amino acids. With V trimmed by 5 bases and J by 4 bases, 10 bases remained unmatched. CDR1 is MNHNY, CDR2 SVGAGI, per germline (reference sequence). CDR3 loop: CASSPREGAVYGYTF. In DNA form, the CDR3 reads TGTGCCAGCAGTCCACGGGAGGGGGCAGTCTATGGCTACACCTTC.

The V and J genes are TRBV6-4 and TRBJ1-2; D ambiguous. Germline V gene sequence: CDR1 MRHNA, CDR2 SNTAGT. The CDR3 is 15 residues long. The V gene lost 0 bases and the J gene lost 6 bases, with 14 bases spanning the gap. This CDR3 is CASSDSFVSPDGYTF. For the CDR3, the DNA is TGTGCCAGCAGTGACTCGTTTGTTAGCCCGGATGGCTACACCTTC.

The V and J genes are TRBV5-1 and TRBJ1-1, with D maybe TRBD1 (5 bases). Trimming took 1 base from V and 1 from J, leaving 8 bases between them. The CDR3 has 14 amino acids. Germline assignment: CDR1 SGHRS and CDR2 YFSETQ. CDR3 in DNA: TGCGCCAGCAGCTTGTTAGGGACGAACACTGAAGCTTTCTTT. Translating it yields CASSLLGTNTEAFF.

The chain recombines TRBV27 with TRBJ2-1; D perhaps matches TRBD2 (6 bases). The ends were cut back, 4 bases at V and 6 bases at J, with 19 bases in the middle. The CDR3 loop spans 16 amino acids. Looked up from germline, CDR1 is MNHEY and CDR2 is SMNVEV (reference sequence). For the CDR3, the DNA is TGTGCCAGCAGTTCCCGCCTGCGGGGTTTGGGCAATGAGCAGTTCTTC. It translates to CASSSRLRGLGNEQFF.

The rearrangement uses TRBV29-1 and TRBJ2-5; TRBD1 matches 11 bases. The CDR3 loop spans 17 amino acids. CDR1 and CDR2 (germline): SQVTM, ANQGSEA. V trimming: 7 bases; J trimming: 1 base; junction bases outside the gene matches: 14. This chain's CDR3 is CSAAGVGTGGFQETQYF. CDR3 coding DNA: TGCAGCGCCGCAGGGGTCGGGACAGGGGGGTTCCAAGAGACCCAGTACTTC. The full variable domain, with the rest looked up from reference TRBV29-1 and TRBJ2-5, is SAVISQKPSRDICQRGTSLTIQCQVDSQVTMMFWYRQQPGQSLTLIATANQGSEATYESGFVIDKFPISRPNLTFSTLTVSNMSPEDSSIYLCSAAGVGTGGFQETQYFGPGTRLLVL.

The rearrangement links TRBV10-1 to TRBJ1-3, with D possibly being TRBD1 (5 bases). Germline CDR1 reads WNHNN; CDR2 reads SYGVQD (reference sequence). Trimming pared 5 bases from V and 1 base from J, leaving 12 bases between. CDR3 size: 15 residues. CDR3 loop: CASSLDGASGNTIYF. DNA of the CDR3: TGCGCCAGCAGTTTGGACGGGGCGTCTGGAAACACCATATATTTT.

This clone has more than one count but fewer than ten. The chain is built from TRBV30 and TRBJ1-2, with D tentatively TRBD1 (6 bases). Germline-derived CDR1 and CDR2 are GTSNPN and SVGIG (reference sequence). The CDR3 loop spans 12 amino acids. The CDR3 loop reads CALGRGVGGYTF. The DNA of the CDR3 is TGTGCTTTGGGCAGGGGAGTAGGAGGCTACACCTTC.

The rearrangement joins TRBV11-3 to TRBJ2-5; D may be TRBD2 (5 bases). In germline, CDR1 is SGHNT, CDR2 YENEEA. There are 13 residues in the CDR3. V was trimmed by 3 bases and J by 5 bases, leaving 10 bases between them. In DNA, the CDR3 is TGTGCCAGCAGCTTCGGACTTTCGGAGACCCAGTACTTC. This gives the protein CASSFGLSETQYF.

Here the CDR3 reads CASSLGAGAVQDTQYF. The CDR3 bases are TGTGCCAGCAGCTTAGGCGCGGGGGCCGTTCAAGATACGCAGTATTTT. The V gene is TRBV5-4, the J gene TRBJ2-3; a possible D gene is TRBD2 (7 bases). V lost 2 bases and J 5 bases, leaving 18 bases between the germline ends. CDR3 length equals 16 residues. The germline V gene has CDR1 SGHNT and CDR2 YYREEE (reference sequence).

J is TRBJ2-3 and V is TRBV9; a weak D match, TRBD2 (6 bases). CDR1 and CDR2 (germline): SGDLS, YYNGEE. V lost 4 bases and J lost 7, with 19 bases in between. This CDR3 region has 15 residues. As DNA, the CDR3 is TGTGCCAGCAGCCCCCTTAGTGGGGGGAAAAATACGCAGTATTTT. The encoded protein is CASSPLSGGKNTQYF.

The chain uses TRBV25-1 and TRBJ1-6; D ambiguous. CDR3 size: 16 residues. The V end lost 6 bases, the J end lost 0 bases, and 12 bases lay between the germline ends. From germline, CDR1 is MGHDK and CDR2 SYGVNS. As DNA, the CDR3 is TGTGCCAGCAGCGCCTCGGGTAGCTCCTATAATTCACCCCTCCACTTT. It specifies CASSASGSSYNSPLHF.

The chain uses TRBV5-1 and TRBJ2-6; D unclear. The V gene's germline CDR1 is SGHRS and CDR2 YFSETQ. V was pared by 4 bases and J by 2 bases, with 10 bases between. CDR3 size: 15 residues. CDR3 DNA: TGCGCCAGCAGCGGAACAACTCCTGGGGCCAACGTCCTGACTTTC. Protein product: CASSGTTPGANVLTF.

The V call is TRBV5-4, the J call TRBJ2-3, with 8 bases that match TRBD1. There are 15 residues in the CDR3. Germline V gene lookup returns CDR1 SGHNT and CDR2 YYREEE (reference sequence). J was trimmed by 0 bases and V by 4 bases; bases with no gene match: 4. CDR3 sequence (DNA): TGTGCCAGCAGCCGGACAGGGAGCAGCACAGATACGCAGTATTTT. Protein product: CASSRTGSSTDTQYF.